The 20 T cell receptor beta chains below come from one sample, sequenced in a study of blood T cell repertoires in COVID-19. Clones were sequenced by immunoSEQ multiplex PCR, and TCRdb holds only the in-frame ones, with some missing. The data hold 110,000 or so clones, with about 85% observed a single time. The sample taken for sequencing was peripheral blood. The receptors were sampled from a man aged 45-65 years with acute or convalescent COVID-19.

The genes are TRBV27 and TRBJ2-3, with 7 bases that match TRBD1. Germline V gene sequence: CDR1 MNHEY, CDR2 SMNVEV (reference sequence). J lost 3 bases, V lost 5 bases, and 5 bases had no gene match. The CDR3 consists of 14 residues. Here the CDR3 DNA reads TGTGCCAGCAGTCTACAACAGGGGACAGATACGCAGTATTTT. This sequence encodes CASSLQQGTDTQYF.

The genes are TRBV2 and TRBJ2-2; the D is unclear. Germline CDR1 SNHLY, CDR2 FYNNEI. Trimming removed 6 bases at V and 6 bases at J, with 14 bases between. The length of the CDR3 is 14 residues. The CDR3 nucleotides read TGTGCCAGCAGGGCCTTAGGAAGCGCCGGGGAGCTGTTTTTT. Its protein is CASRALGSAGELFF.

This rearrangement joins TRBV3-1 (or the pseudogene TRBV3-2) to TRBJ2-7, with TRBD2 matching over 8 bases. Trimming at V came to 4 bases and at J to 7 bases, leaving 6 bases not matched to a gene. This CDR3 comprises 13 residues. Germline-derived CDR1 and CDR2 are LGHDT and YNNKEL (reference sequence). For the CDR3, the DNA is TGTGCCAGCAGCCGGCGGGGGGTAGGGGAGCAGTACTTC. The encoded protein is CASSRRGVGEQYF.

The V gene is TRBV7-9, the J gene TRBJ1-1, with D hard to call. CDR3 length equals 15 residues. Trimming left V 2 bases short and J 0 bases short, with 10 bases between. Germline assignment: CDR1 SEHNR and CDR2 FQNEAQ (reference sequence). CDR3 amino acids: CASSLYTGLNTEAFF. CDR3 nucleotides: TGTGCCAGCAGCTTATACACGGGGTTGAACACTGAAGCTTTCTTT. Looking up the rest from reference TRBV7-9 and TRBJ1-1 gives the full variable domain: DTGVSQNPRHKITKRGQNVTFRCDPISEHNRLYWYRQTLGQGPEFLTYFQNEAQLEKSRLLSDRFSAERPKGSFSTLEIQRTEQGDSAMYLCASSLYTGLNTEAFFGQGTRLTVV.

The chain has TRBV5-1 and TRBJ2-3; 10 positions agree with TRBD1. The CDR3 contains 17 residues. Germline values: CDR1 SGHRS, CDR2 YFSETQ. V dropped 0 bases and J dropped 5; count of bases not matched to a gene: 9. The CDR3 sequence: CASSLGVLDRGRDTQYF. The DNA for the CDR3 is TGCGCCAGCAGCTTGGGGGTGTTGGACAGGGGGAGAGATACGCAGTATTTT. Full variable domain (missing parts from reference TRBV5-1 and TRBJ2-3): KAGVTQTPRYLIKTRGQQVTLSCSPISGHRSVSWYQQTPGQGLQFLFEYFSETQRNKGNFPGRFSGRQFSNSRSEMNVSTLELGDSALYLCASSLGVLDRGRDTQYFGPGTRLTVL.

This clone was recorded once. The chain couples TRBV6-5 to TRBJ1-2, with 7 bases identical to TRBD1. V shed 6 bases, J shed 1 base, and the junction held 5 bases outside the gene matches. CDR3 size: 14 residues. Germline CDR1 reads MNHEY; CDR2 reads SVGAGI. The CDR3 DNA sequence: TGTGCCAGCAGGCAGGGACAGATTAACTATGGCTACACCTTC. It codes for CASRQGQINYGYTF.

The rearrangement links TRBV5-4 to TRBJ2-7; 11 nucleotides agree with TRBD2. Germline-derived CDR1 and CDR2 are SGHNT and YYREEE (reference sequence). Trimming took 3 bases from V and 5 from J; bases not matched to a gene: 7. The CDR3 has 15 amino acids. Here the CDR3 DNA reads TGTGCCAGCAGCTCTAAGACTAGCGGGGCGGACGAGCAGTACTTC. This gives the protein CASSSKTSGADEQYF.

The CDR3 sequence is CASSLAGSGSYNSPLHF. Here the CDR3 DNA reads TGTGCCAGCAGCTTGGCCGGAAGCGGATCCTATAATTCACCCCTCCACTTT. The chain couples TRBV5-6 to TRBJ1-6; D gene uncertain. Germline CDR1 and CDR2: SGHDT and YYEEEE. The V gene lost 0 bases and the J gene lost 1 base, with 11 bases spanning the gap. The CDR3 length is 17 residues.

The chain has TRBV19 and TRBJ2-5, with a weak D call TRBD1 (6 bases). The V gene lost 6 bases and the J gene lost 1 base, with 18 bases spanning the gap. The CDR3 is made up of 16 amino acids. In germline, CDR1 is LNHDA, CDR2 SQIVND (reference sequence). CDR3: CASSLSRTEIQETQYF. For the CDR3, the DNA is TGTGCCAGTAGCCTATCCAGGACAGAGATCCAAGAGACCCAGTACTTC.

Here the CDR3 reads CSVAGGTNTGELFF. The DNA for the CDR3 is TGCAGCGTAGCGGGGGGGACGAACACCGGGGAGCTGTTTTTT. V and J are TRBV29-1 and TRBJ2-2; 10 bases line up with TRBD2. V shed 6 bases and J 0 bases; nucleotides not matched to a gene: 1. Germline V gene sequence: CDR1 SQVTM, CDR2 ANQGSEA. The CDR3 covers 14 residues.

The chain combines TRBV5-1 with TRBJ1-2; no clear D. The V gene lost 0 bases and the J gene lost 8 bases, with 11 bases spanning the gap. The CDR3 contains 13 residues. Germline CDR1 and CDR2: SGHRS and YFSETQ. The DNA of the CDR3 is TGCGCCAGCAGCTTGGCAGAGGGCTGGGGCTACACCTTC. Translated, it gives CASSLAEGWGYTF. The variable domain in full, completed from reference TRBV5-1 and TRBJ1-2, reads KAGVTQTPRYLIKTRGQQVTLSCSPISGHRSVSWYQQTPGQGLQFLFEYFSETQRNKGNFPGRFSGRQFSNSRSEMNVSTLELGDSALYLCASSLAEGWGYTFGSGTRLTVV.

The gene calls are TRBV7-3 and TRBJ2-1, with a weak D call TRBD1 (6 bases). Germline lookup yields CDR1 SGHTA and CDR2 FQGTGA. V was trimmed by 5 bases and J by 10 bases, leaving 15 bases between them. The CDR3 is 13 amino acids. The CDR3 protein is CASSNNRDREQFF. The CDR3 nucleotides read TGTGCCAGCAGCAACAACAGGGATAGGGAGCAGTTCTTC.

The chain joins TRBV6-5 to TRBJ2-7, with 8 bases lining up with TRBD2. Trimming at V came to 9 bases and at J to 3 bases, leaving 10 bases not matched to a gene. The germline V gene encodes CDR1 MNHEY and CDR2 SVGAGI. The CDR3 totals 14 residues. The CDR3 region is CASSVRLAGYEQYF. For the CDR3, the DNA is TGTGCCAGTTCGGTCCGTCTAGCGGGCTACGAGCAGTACTTC.

The CDR3 nucleotides read TGTGCCAGCAGCTCCGGGACAGGGAACCGACTCACTGAAGCTTTCTTT. It specifies CASSSGTGNRLTEAFF. V is TRBV5-4 and J is TRBJ1-1; 9 bases map to TRBD1. V trimming: 3 bases; J trimming: 4 bases; junction bases outside the gene matches: 10. This CDR3 is built from 16 residues. The V gene's germline CDR1 is SGHNT and CDR2 YYREEE (reference sequence).

The J gene is TRBJ1-1, the V gene TRBV5-1, with D maybe TRBD1 (5 bases). The CDR3 is 16 residues long. Trimming pared 0 bases from V and 4 bases from J, leaving 16 bases between. Germline assignment: CDR1 SGHRS and CDR2 YFSETQ. The CDR3 nucleotides are TGCGCCAGCAGCTTGGAAGGGGCAGCACGGAGCACTGAAGCTTTCTTT. Its protein product is CASSLEGAARSTEAFF.

The chain links TRBV6-2 or TRBV6-3 to TRBJ2-3, with TRBD2 matching over 11 bases. CDR1 and CDR2 (germline): MNHEY, SVGEGT. The CDR3 runs to 16 residues. Trimming cost V 4 bases and J 1 base; bases outside gene matches: 4. DNA of the CDR3: TGTGCCAGCAGTTTTAGCGGGGGGGCCCGCACAGATACGCAGTATTTT. Protein sequence: CASSFSGGARTDTQYF.

This chain uses TRBV5-1 with TRBJ1-1; TRBD1 agrees at 8 bases. The CDR3 covers 14 residues. Trimming took 5 bases from V and 1 from J; bases not matched to a gene: 4. Germline lookup yields CDR1 SGHRS and CDR2 YFSETQ. Written as DNA, the CDR3 is TGCGCCAGCAGGGGGACAGGAGAGAACACTGAAGCTTTCTTT. Protein sequence: CASRGTGENTEAFF.

This chain joins TRBV29-1 and TRBJ2-1; TRBD2 might be the D (5 bases). This CDR3 has 14 residues. V was pared by 2 bases and J by 5 bases, with 13 bases between. The germline CDR1 and CDR2 sequences are SQVTM and ANQGSEA. CDR3 protein: CSVERGLRDNEQFF. The DNA of the CDR3 is TGCAGCGTTGAACGGGGATTGAGAGACAATGAGCAGTTCTTC.

This chain joins TRBV6-5 and TRBJ1-2; 9 nucleotides agree with TRBD1. Germline V gene lookup returns CDR1 MNHEY and CDR2 SVGAGI. The CDR3 runs 14 residues. The trim removed 3 bases at V and 4 bases at J, leaving 3 bases unmatched. The CDR3 reads CASSYTGGGYGYTF. DNA for the CDR3: TGTGCCAGCAGTTATACAGGGGGCGGCTATGGCTACACCTTC.

The genes are TRBV30 and TRBJ1-4, with 8 bases fitting TRBD1. The CDR3 spans 16 residues. Germline CDR1 and CDR2: GTSNPN and SVGIG (reference sequence). Germline trimming cut 1 base from V and 6 bases from J; bases unmatched to any gene: 10. The CDR3 sequence is CAWSGTGMGRDEKLFF. The CDR3 DNA reads as TGTGCCTGGAGTGGGACAGGGATGGGAAGAGATGAAAAACTGTTTTTT.